This TCR beta chain was found in a study of Ad26.COV2.S vaccination and SARS-CoV-2 variants. Across the study: The authors gave Ad26.COV2.S intramuscularly, either once or twice 56 days apart. Study findings and constraints: Placebo recipients trailed vaccine recipients in spike-specific TCR breadth.

Germline lookup yields CDR1 MDHEN and CDR2 SYDVKM. The CDR3 totals 15 residues. Trimming took 6 bases from V and 6 from J, leaving 17 bases between them. Treatment noted: roughly 20 received Ad26.COV2.S at low or high dose, single or two shots; roughly five received placebo; per-sample allocation not given. Samples were taken on day 63 after the first vaccine or placebo injection. In the case of this clone: Its antigen is unknown.

Libraries were prepared by immunoSEQ multiplex PCR; TCRdb keeps only in-frame clonotypes and omits some of them. The profile shows just under 250,000 clones, over 75% of them singletons. This sample comprised peripheral blood, obtained in a trial of Ad26.COV2.S vaccine versus placebo. The rearrangement joins TRBV28 to TRBJ2-2, with D perhaps TRBD1 or TRBD2 (6 bases each). This TCR derives from a person between 18 and 65 years old who received the Ad26.COV2.S COVID-19 vaccine or a placebo. Here the CDR3 reads CASRAGGSGAGELFF. CDR3 nucleotides: TGTGCCAGCAGAGCCGGGGGCAGTGGTGCCGGGGAGCTGTTTTTT. The full variable domain, its missing parts supplied by reference TRBV28 and TRBJ2-2, is DVKVTQSSRYLVKRTGEKVFLECVQDMDHENMFWYRQDPGLGLRLIYFSYDVKMKEKGDIPEGYSVSREKKERFSLILESASTNQTSMYLCASRAGGSGAGELFFGEGSRLTVL.